One sample yielded the 30 T cell receptor beta chains listed below, sequenced in a study of PD-1 blockade in mismatch repair-deficient tumors. Here immunoSEQ multiplex PCR was the method, and the copy in TCRdb shows in-frame clones only, minus some. The sample consists of about 68,000 clones, approximately 78% of them appearing once. Source: peripheral blood, taken 2 weeks after starting pembrolizumab. The receptors come from an adult with mismatch repair-deficient cancer.

The chain uses TRBV11-3 and TRBJ1-1, with 7 nucleotides matching TRBD1. Per the germline V gene, CDR1 is SGHNT and CDR2 is YENEEA. V lost 1 base, J lost 1 base, and 3 bases stayed unmatched. This CDR3 spans 15 amino acids. CDR3 coding DNA: TGTGCCAGCAGCTTAGGGGGACAGAGGAACACTGAAGCTTTCTTT. Translating it yields CASSLGGQRNTEAFF.

The V and J genes are TRBV9 and TRBJ2-7, with 7 positions matching TRBD2. Trimming at V came to 0 bases and at J to 5 bases, leaving 8 bases not matched to a gene. Germline values: CDR1 SGDLS, CDR2 YYNGEE. This CDR3 spans 15 amino acids. CDR3 coding DNA: TGTGCCAGCAGCGTAGGTGGACTAGGAGGCCACGAGCAGTACTTC. Amino acids: CASSVGGLGGHEQYF. Drawing the rest from reference TRBV9 and TRBJ2-7, the complete variable domain is DSGVTQTPKHLITATGQRVTLRCSPRSGDLSVYWYQQSLDQGLQFLIQYYNGEERAKGNILERFSAQQFPDLHSELNLSSLELGDSALYFCASSVGGLGGHEQYFGPGTRLTVT.

V usage is TRBV6-4 and J usage is TRBJ1-2; D unresolved. CDR1 and CDR2 (germline): MRHNA, SNTAGT. V lost 2 bases, J lost 8 bases, and 6 bases lay in between. The CDR3 spans 11 residues. The CDR3 spells CASSDGRGYTF. CDR3 in DNA: TGTGCCAGCAGTGACGGGCGAGGCTACACCTTC.

This clone was seen a single time. CDR3 residues: CASSFSMYNEQFF. The CDR3 DNA is TGTGCCAGCAGTTTTAGTATGTACAATGAGCAGTTCTTC. J is TRBJ2-1 and V is TRBV27; D remains unclear. Germline values: CDR1 MNHEY, CDR2 SMNVEV (reference sequence). The CDR3 extends over 13 amino acids. Trimming removed 3 bases at V and 4 bases at J, with 7 bases between.

V usage is TRBV29-1 and J usage is TRBJ2-1; 9 positions match TRBD2. CDR3 length: 13 residues. The germline V gene encodes CDR1 SQVTM and CDR2 ANQGSEA. Losses at the gene ends were 7 bases for V and 7 bases for J; bases not matched to a gene: 8. The CDR3 is CSAGTSRRNEQFF. In DNA, the CDR3 is TGCAGCGCCGGGACTAGCAGGCGGAATGAGCAGTTCTTC.

CDR3 in amino acids: CASSLTSGVSSYNEQFF. CDR3 sequence (DNA): TGTGCCAGCAGTCTGACTAGCGGGGTGAGCTCCTACAATGAGCAGTTCTTC. The chain joins TRBV7-3 to TRBJ2-1; TRBD2 matches at 11 bases. The CDR3 has 17 amino acids. The V and J ends lost 6 bases and 0 bases, in that order; junction bases with no gene match: 7. Looked up from germline, CDR1 is SGHTA and CDR2 is FQGTGA.

This chain uses TRBV6-5 with TRBJ1-2, with 8 bases that match TRBD1. V gave up 6 bases and J gave up 3 bases; unmatched junction bases: 9. CDR1 and CDR2 from the germline V gene are MNHEY and SVGAGI. This CDR3 is 15 amino acids long. As DNA, the CDR3 is TGTGCCAGCAGACCTTCGACAGGGGCCTACTATGGCTACACCTTC. Protein product: CASRPSTGAYYGYTF.

The chain couples TRBV7-9 to TRBJ1-2; tentative D call: TRBD1 (5 bases). Trimming cost V 4 bases and J 3 bases, with 12 bases left between them. CDR1 is SEHNR, CDR2 FQNEAQ, per germline (reference sequence). The CDR3 length is 14 residues. This chain's CDR3 is CASSYGGEHYGYTF. The CDR3 nucleotides are TGTGCCAGCAGCTACGGGGGGGAACACTATGGCTACACCTTC.

This chain uses TRBV19 with TRBJ2-7, with TRBD2 matching over 13 bases. J gave up 3 bases and V 6 bases, and 14 bases lay outside the gene matches. There are 18 residues in the CDR3. The germline gives CDR1 LNHDA, CDR2 SQIVND (reference sequence). CDR3 amino acids: CASSPRTSGRGILYEQYF. The CDR3 DNA reads as TGTGCCAGTAGCCCTAGGACTAGCGGGAGAGGTATCCTCTACGAGCAGTACTTC.

The chain employs TRBV5-1 and TRBJ1-4, with TRBD1 matching 8 bases. This CDR3 is 14 amino acids long. After removal of 4 bases from V and 8 bases from J, the junction contained 7 bases not matched to a gene. Germline CDR1 and CDR2: SGHRS and YFSETQ. DNA for the CDR3: TGCGCCAGCAGCGGGGGACAGGTCGCCGAAAAACTGTTTTTT. Amino acid sequence: CASSGGQVAEKLFF.

This clone was seen a handful of times. The chain employs TRBV21-1 and TRBJ1-2; whether TRBD1, the table's D call, matches the DNA was not checked. TRBV21-1 counts as a pseudogene. This CDR3 has 14 amino acids. The CDR3 is CASSKATGSHGYTF. The CDR3 bases are TGTGCCAGCAGCAAAGCTACAGGATCCCACGGCTACACCTTC.

The CDR3 region is CASSESGSLEQFF. In DNA form, the CDR3 reads TGTGCCAGCAGTGAAAGTGGTTCCCTTGAGCAGTTCTTC. The chain uses TRBV2 and TRBJ2-1; D gene ambiguous. Trimming removed 2 bases at V and 9 bases at J, with 11 bases between. Germline values: CDR1 SNHLY, CDR2 FYNNEI. The CDR3 has 13 residues.

The chain combines TRBV10-1 with TRBJ2-7, with TRBD1 identical over 10 bases. CDR1 WNHNN and CDR2 SYGVQD come from the germline V gene (reference sequence). V gave up 4 bases and J gave up 6 bases; unmatched junction bases: 6. This CDR3 has 14 residues. CDR3 region: CASSADRGYSEQYF. The CDR3, as DNA: TGCGCCAGCAGTGCGGACAGGGGGTATAGCGAGCAGTACTTC.

The chain joins TRBV4-3 to TRBJ2-1; maybe TRBD2 (6 bases). CDR1 and CDR2 from the germline V gene are LGHNA and YSLEER. Trimming shortened V by 5 bases and J by 1 base, and 9 bases separated the two germline ends. This CDR3 comprises 14 residues. The CDR3 here is CASSYGTSYNEQFF. The CDR3 nucleotides read TGCGCCAGCAGCTATGGGACTTCCTACAATGAGCAGTTCTTC.

The V gene is TRBV5-4, the J gene TRBJ2-2, with unresolved D. This CDR3 has 16 amino acids. In germline, CDR1 is SGHNT, CDR2 YYREEE (reference sequence). V dropped 0 bases and J dropped 0 bases, with 9 bases sitting between them. The DNA of the CDR3 is TGTGCCAGCAGCTTGGTCGGCGGAGCGAACACCGGGGAGCTGTTTTTT. Its translation is CASSLVGGANTGELFF.

The chain joins TRBV11-3 to TRBJ2-1, with D tentatively TRBD1 (6 bases). V was cut by 3 bases and J by 4 bases, with 10 bases left in between. Per germline, CDR1 SGHNT and CDR2 YENEEA. This CDR3 region has 14 residues. CDR3 region: CASSLVTGYNEQFF. CDR3 nucleotides: TGTGCCAGCAGCTTGGTGACAGGATACAATGAGCAGTTCTTC.

This rearrangement joins TRBV19 to TRBJ1-1; D ambiguous. The V and J ends lost 4 bases and 0 bases respectively, with 12 bases between them. Germline V gene lookup returns CDR1 LNHDA and CDR2 SQIVND (reference sequence). The CDR3 sequence is 15 residues long. The CDR3 loop is CASSKPGSMNTEAFF. The CDR3 nucleotides are TGTGCCAGTAGTAAGCCGGGATCCATGAACACTGAAGCTTTCTTT.

V is TRBV7-3 and J is TRBJ2-3; D perhaps matches TRBD1 (6 bases). Germline CDR1 SGHTA, CDR2 FQGTGA. CDR3 size: 16 residues. V was cut by 5 bases and J by 2 bases, with 17 bases left in between. The CDR3 DNA reads TGTGCCAGCAGCGCAGGGGTACTGGTCAACACAGATACGCAGTATTTT. Its protein product is CASSAGVLVNTDTQYF.

The V and J genes are TRBV5-6 and TRBJ2-2, with 12 bases matching TRBD2. The CDR3 length is 17 residues. V dropped 4 bases and J dropped 1; count of bases not matched to a gene: 5. CDR1 and CDR2 (germline): SGHDT, YYEEEE. The DNA of the CDR3 is TGTGCCAGCAGCACCCTGACTAGCGGGAGGAACACCGGGGAGCTGTTTTTT. This translates into CASSTLTSGRNTGELFF.

This rearrangement joins TRBV19 to TRBJ1-1; TRBD1 is a possible D gene (5 bases). The CDR3 has 15 amino acids. V lost 4 bases to trimming and J lost 2 bases, with 14 bases between them. Per germline, CDR1 LNHDA and CDR2 SQIVND (reference sequence). The CDR3 reads CASSSYGGINTEAFF. The CDR3 DNA is TGTGCCAGTAGTAGTTATGGGGGGATCAACACTGAAGCTTTCTTT.

This chain joins TRBV29-1 and TRBJ2-3; 14 bases line up with TRBD2. Germline trimming cut 5 bases from V and 3 bases from J; bases unmatched to any gene: 7. CDR3 length: 16 residues. CDR1 is SQVTM, CDR2 ANQGSEA, per germline. This chain's CDR3 is CSVRPRLAGGTDTQYF. CDR3 in DNA: TGCAGCGTTCGCCCCAGACTAGCGGGAGGGACAGATACGCAGTATTTT.

V is TRBV6-5 and J is TRBJ2-1; no definite D call. CDR1 and CDR2 (germline): MNHEY, SVGAGI. The ends were cut back, 6 bases at V and 4 bases at J, with 10 bases in the middle. This CDR3 spans 13 amino acids. The CDR3 loop is CASRASGYNEQFF. In nucleotides, the CDR3 is TGTGCCAGCAGAGCGAGTGGGTACAATGAGCAGTTCTTC.

This rearrangement joins TRBV5-8 to TRBJ2-7, with 12 bases fitting TRBD2. V shed 4 bases, J shed 4 bases, and the junction held 6 bases outside the gene matches. The germline CDR1 and CDR2 sequences are SGHTS and YDEGEE. The CDR3 is 15 amino acids. The CDR3 region has the DNA TGTGCCAGCAGCGCACGACTAGCGGGAGTTTACGAGCAGTACTTC. Residues: CASSARLAGVYEQYF.

The chain employs TRBV7-9 and TRBJ2-3; TRBD1 agrees at 7 bases. Germline values: CDR1 SEHNR, CDR2 FQNEAQ (reference sequence). V was pared by 3 bases and J by 4 bases, with 7 bases of the junction left unmatched. The CDR3 has 15 amino acids. The CDR3 bases are TGTGCCAGCAGCTTGGTTGAGGGGGCCTCAGATACGCAGTATTTT. Protein product: CASSLVEGASDTQYF.

This sequence joins TRBV5-1 and TRBJ2-3, with D possibly TRBD2 on 5 matching bases. The length of the CDR3 is 14 residues. Trimming cost V 0 bases and J 3 bases, with 8 bases left between them. Germline V gene data show CDR1 as SGHRS and CDR2 as YFSETQ. In DNA form, the CDR3 reads TGCGCCAGCAGCTTGGCCTCGGGAACAGATACGCAGTATTTT. This gives the protein CASSLASGTDTQYF.

This chain connects TRBV6-1 to TRBJ2-7; 10 positions agree with TRBD1. The CDR3 totals 15 residues. CDR1 is MNHNS, CDR2 SASEGT, per germline. The trim removed 5 bases at V and 7 bases at J, leaving 11 bases unmatched. The CDR3 loop reads CASSPTRDRGGEQYF. CDR3 in DNA: TGTGCCAGCAGTCCAACGCGGGACAGGGGCGGTGAGCAGTACTTC.

The chain recombines TRBV7-2 with TRBJ2-7; D gene uncertain. V dropped 4 bases and J dropped 0 bases, with 13 bases sitting between them. The CDR3 contains 15 residues. In germline, CDR1 is SGHTA, CDR2 FQGNSA. The DNA for the CDR3 is TGTGCCAGCAGCTACAAAGCTGTGAGCTCCTACGAGCAGTACTTC. Amino acids: CASSYKAVSSYEQYF. The complete variable domain, with remaining parts taken from reference TRBV7-2 and TRBJ2-7, reads GAGVSQSPSNKVTEKGKDVELRCDPISGHTALYWYRQSLGQGLEFLIYFQGNSAPDKSGLPSDRFSAERTGGSVSTLTIQRTQQEDSAVYLCASSYKAVSSYEQYFGPGTRLTVT.

This chain connects TRBV5-5 to TRBJ2-1; D call uncertain. The germline V gene encodes CDR1 SGHKS and CDR2 YYEKEE (reference sequence). Trimming left V 1 base short and J 5 bases short, with 16 bases between. The CDR3 loop spans 16 amino acids. The CDR3 DNA follows: TGTGCCAGCAGCTTGTTTCCAGAGTCTTTTAACAATGAGCAGTTCTTC. It yields the protein CASSLFPESFNNEQFF.

The gene calls are TRBV5-1 and TRBJ1-1, with D unclear. Looked up from germline, CDR1 is SGHRS and CDR2 is YFSETQ. Trimming shortened V by 4 bases and J by 3 bases, and 16 bases separated the two germline ends. This CDR3 is built from 15 residues. The CDR3: CASSRAPNLDTEAFF. CDR3 nucleotide sequence: TGCGCCAGCAGCCGGGCCCCCAACTTGGACACTGAAGCTTTCTTT.

The chain carries TRBV6-6 and TRBJ1-2; 9 bases fit TRBD1. Germline V gives CDR1 MNHNY, CDR2 SVGAGI (reference sequence). The CDR3 length is 14 residues. The V and J ends lost 6 bases and 8 bases, in that order; junction bases with no gene match: 10. Here the CDR3 DNA reads TGTGCCAGCAGCACTGGGACAGGGAGGCAGGGCTACACCTTC. Its translation is CASSTGTGRQGYTF.